This TCR beta chain was identified during a study of cytomegalovirus exposure and HLA in healthy donors. Germline CDR1 SGHTA, CDR2 FQGNSA. V lost 1 base and J 1 base, leaving 8 bases between the germline ends. CDR3 length: 14 residues. This clone was observed a few times. PCR used 60 Vbeta primers and 13 Jbeta primers. Data came from immunoSEQ multiplex PCR; TCRdb stores just in-frame clones and leaves some out. The repertoire has 150,000 to 170,000 clones, about 70% of them found once; the top ten carry about 2.6%. Sequencing input: PBMCs. This sequence originates from a man between 18 and 35 years old in good health and CMV-seronegative. This chain links TRBV7-2 with TRBJ2-7; D gene ambiguous. The CDR3 region is CASSLDGESYEQYF. CDR3 nucleotides: TGTGCCAGCAGCTTAGACGGTGAATCCTACGAGCAGTACTTC.